The present T cell receptor (beta chain) was sequenced within a study of kidney transplant recipient with SARS-CoV-2 infection. Using its own MiXCR run on the reads, TCRdb lists one record per CDR3 protein. Of some 220,000 distinct CDR3 sequences in the sample, 29% were seen once. This CDR3 comprises 19 residues. Trimming took 4 bases from V and 1 from J, leaving 26 bases between them. Germline CDR1 reads MNHEY; CDR2 reads SVGEGT. V usage is TRBV6-2 or TRBV6-3 and J usage is TRBJ2-7; D may correspond to TRBD1 or TRBD2 (5 bases each). Sample: a blood sample, taken at baseline and on roughly day 120 from a kidney transplant recipient. The sequence derives from a young adult male patient who had COVID-19 and was a kidney transplant recipient. Certain T cells may be donor cells from the graft. The CDR3 sequence: CASSFDTGTTSYGSYEQYF. As DNA, the CDR3 is TGTGCCAGCAGTTTCGATACCGGGACGACATCTTACGGGTCCTACGAGCAGTACTTC.